The 10 T cell receptor beta chains presented below share a single source sample, sequenced in a study of T cell changes during pregnancy in multiple sclerosis. Clones were read by immunoSEQ multiplex PCR, and TCRdb kept only the in-frame ones, dropping some. The data hold tens of thousands of clones, with 70% to 90% observed a single time. The sequenced sample was peripheral blood, obtained after pregnancy. The receptors derive from a female donor with multiple sclerosis, enrolled in a pregnancy study.

This chain's CDR3 is CASSWLQGKLDEQYF. The CDR3 DNA is TGCGCCAGCAGCTGGTTACAGGGGAAACTGGACGAGCAGTACTTC. The gene calls are TRBV5-1 and TRBJ2-7; 7 bases agree with TRBD1. CDR1 and CDR2 (germline): SGHRS, YFSETQ. J was trimmed by 5 bases and V by 3 bases; bases with no gene match: 11. CDR3 length: 15 residues.

This rearrangement joins TRBV5-6 to TRBJ1-5; TRBD1 aligns across 7 bases. Germline-derived CDR1 and CDR2 are SGHDT and YYEEEE. Trimming took 1 base from V and 4 from J; bases not matched to a gene: 8. The CDR3 is made up of 16 amino acids. CDR3 nucleotide sequence: TGTGCCAGCAGCTTGCTGGCAGGGGGTGTTAATCAGCCCCAGCATTTT. Translation gives CASSLLAGGVNQPQHF.

The rearrangement links TRBV5-1 to TRBJ1-5, with a possible D match to TRBD1 (6 bases). CDR1 is SGHRS and CDR2 is YFSETQ in the germline V gene. This CDR3 is 15 amino acids long. The V and J ends lost 0 bases and 4 bases respectively, with 11 bases between them. DNA for the CDR3: TGCGCCAGCAGCTTGGACGGGACACTGAATCAGCCCCAGCATTTT. Translated: CASSLDGTLNQPQHF.

The chain recombines TRBV19 with TRBJ1-4, with D maybe TRBD1 (5 bases). The V gene's germline CDR1 is LNHDA and CDR2 SQIVND (reference sequence). Trimming pared 5 bases from V and 3 bases from J, leaving 10 bases between. The CDR3 runs 14 residues. The CDR3 nucleotides read TGTGCCAGTAGTTTGTCGGGGGCTAATGAAAAACTGTTTTTT. Translation: CASSLSGANEKLFF.

This clone was counted a single time. The J gene is TRBJ1-2, the V gene TRBV9; 8 bases line up with TRBD1. With 6 bases clipped from V and 4 bases from J, the junction kept 5 bases outside the gene matches. This CDR3 is built from 13 residues. Germline V CDR1 and CDR2: SGDLS, YYNGEE. The CDR3 loop is CASTRTGPYGYTF. The CDR3, as DNA: TGTGCCAGCACCCGGACAGGGCCCTATGGCTACACCTTC.

The chain is built from TRBV7-2 and TRBJ2-4, with TRBD2 matching over 13 bases. The CDR3 is 17 amino acids. Germline CDR1 SGHTA, CDR2 FQGNSA. The ends lost 5 bases at V and 3 bases at J; junction bases unmatched: 7. CDR3 sequence: CASSLLAGGLGKNIQYF. The CDR3, as DNA: TGTGCCAGCAGCCTACTAGCGGGGGGGCTGGGCAAAAACATTCAGTACTTC.

V gene TRBV5-4 combines with J gene TRBJ2-5; tentative D call: TRBD2 (6 bases). The CDR3 runs 15 residues. V was clipped by 4 bases and J by 1 base, with 14 bases between them. Germline assignment: CDR1 SGHNT and CDR2 YYREEE (reference sequence). The CDR3 sequence: CASSRGDQLQETQYF. DNA for the CDR3: TGTGCCAGCAGCCGCGGGGACCAACTCCAAGAGACCCAGTACTTC.

V and J are TRBV7-2 and TRBJ2-5; possibly TRBD1 for D (5 bases). Trimming took 2 bases from V and 8 from J, leaving 9 bases between them. The CDR3 is 12 residues long. Germline CDR1 is SGHTA and CDR2 is FQGNSA. The CDR3 region is CASSLRQGTQYF. The DNA for the CDR3 is TGTGCCAGCAGCTTAAGGCAGGGAACCCAGTACTTC. The entire variable domain, with the rest obtained from reference TRBV7-2 and TRBJ2-5, is as follows: GAGVSQSPSNKVTEKGKDVELRCDPISGHTALYWYRQSLGQGLEFLIYFQGNSAPDKSGLPSDRFSAERTGGSVSTLTIQRTQQEDSAVYLCASSLRQGTQYFGPGTRLLVL.

This clone was picked up one time. This chain connects TRBV7-2 to TRBJ2-7, with 8 bases lining up with TRBD1. The CDR3 length is 15 residues. Losses at the gene ends were 5 bases for V and 6 bases for J; bases not matched to a gene: 12. Germline loops: CDR1 SGHTA, CDR2 FQGNSA. The chain's CDR3 is CASSTRLTGAGEQYF. CDR3 bases: TGTGCCAGCAGCACGAGGTTGACAGGGGCAGGCGAGCAGTACTTC.

This clone came up a few times. The chain employs TRBV7-2 and TRBJ2-1; 8 nucleotides agree with TRBD2. The germline V gene has CDR1 SGHTA and CDR2 FQGNSA. V lost 2 bases and J lost 4; bases outside the gene matches: 4. This CDR3 contains 15 residues. This CDR3 is CASSLMAGGYNEQFF. DNA of the CDR3: TGTGCCAGCAGCTTAATGGCGGGGGGATACAATGAGCAGTTCTTC.